This TCR beta chain came from a study of cytomegalovirus exposure and HLA in healthy donors. CDR1 is SGHRS and CDR2 is YFSETQ in the germline V gene. The CDR3 runs to 14 residues. The V gene end was trimmed by 0 bases and the J gene end by 7 bases; junction bases not matched to a gene: 4. Use of 60 Vbeta and 13 Jbeta primers characterized the PCR. The protocol was immunoSEQ multiplex PCR, while the TCRdb copy is restricted to in-frame clones and leaves out a portion. The sample holds approximately 140,000 clones, around 78% seen once. The J gene is TRBJ2-1, the V gene TRBV5-1, with 7 bases lining up with TRBD2. The source is a woman in her 40s in good health and CMV-seropositive. The sequenced material came from PBMCs. DNA of the CDR3: TGCGCCAGCAGCTTGGGACTAGCTTCTAATGAGCAGTTCTTC. Encoded protein: CASSLGLASNEQFF.